What follows are 15 T cell receptor beta chains derived from one specimen sequenced in a study of T cells after posttransplantation cyclophosphamide. Measured with immunoSEQ multiplex PCR; TCRdb has only the in-frame clones, and not every one. The sample contains tens of thousands of clones, about 90% of which appear only once. Sequences were obtained from PBMCs. The receptors stem from a woman aged 45-65 years in good health and a related stem cell transplant donor.

This chain connects TRBV10-1 to TRBJ2-7, with D tentatively TRBD1 (6 bases). Germline-derived CDR1 and CDR2 are WNHNN and SYGVQD (reference sequence). V lost 8 bases to trimming and J lost 3 bases, with 20 bases between them. CDR3 size: 15 residues. In DNA, the CDR3 is TGCGCCAGCTCCCCAACGGGCCAGGGGCGCTACGAGCAGTACTTC. Residues: CASSPTGQGRYEQYF.

The chain recombines TRBV7-2 with TRBJ2-5; 7 bases align to TRBD1. CDR1 and CDR2 (germline): SGHTA, FQGNSA. V lost 5 bases and J lost 1; bases outside the gene matches: 7. The CDR3 extends over 15 amino acids. In DNA form, the CDR3 reads TGTGCCAGCAGCAACCTCAGACAGGGCCAAGAGACCCAGTACTTC. Protein product: CASSNLRQGQETQYF. Based on the CDR3 plus reference TRBV7-2 and TRBJ2-5, the full variable domain is GAGVSQSPSNKVTEKGKDVELRCDPISGHTALYWYRQSLGQGLEFLIYFQGNSAPDKSGLPSDRFSAERTGGSVSTLTIQRTQQEDSAVYLCASSNLRQGQETQYFGPGTRLLVL.

The V call is TRBV18, the J call TRBJ2-7; 8 positions agree with TRBD1. Germline V gives CDR1 KGHSH, CDR2 LQKENI. V lost 6 bases to trimming and J lost 3 bases; unmatched junction nucleotides: 4. This CDR3 has 13 amino acids. CDR3 DNA sequence: TGTGCCAGCTCTCGACAGGGGATCTACGAGCAGTACTTC. Translated, it gives CASSRQGIYEQYF.

This clone turned up a few times. This chain uses TRBV5-1 with TRBJ1-1; perhaps TRBD1 as D (6 bases). This CDR3 is built from 13 residues. From germline, CDR1 is SGHRS and CDR2 YFSETQ. Trimming pared 5 bases from V and 4 bases from J, leaving 12 bases between. CDR3 amino acids: CASRKTGTTEAFF. CDR3 DNA sequence: TGCGCCAGCAGGAAAACAGGGACCACTGAAGCTTTCTTT.

This sequence joins TRBV27 and TRBJ2-1; 10 bases map to TRBD2. Germline lookup yields CDR1 MNHEY and CDR2 SMNVEV (reference sequence). The CDR3 totals 16 residues. V lost 0 bases to trimming and J lost 8 bases; unmatched junction nucleotides: 7. CDR3 residues: CASSLSLAGDGDEQFF. The DNA of the CDR3 is TGTGCCAGCAGTTTATCTCTAGCGGGAGATGGGGATGAGCAGTTCTTC.

The rearrangement joins TRBV10-1 to TRBJ1-1; D possibly corresponds to TRBD1 (6 bases). Germline V gives CDR1 WNHNN, CDR2 SYGVQD (reference sequence). The CDR3 runs 13 residues. The V end lost 7 bases, the J end lost 5 bases, and 14 bases lay between the germline ends. The CDR3 loop is CASTKGGGTEAFF. CDR3 coding DNA: TGCGCCAGCACCAAAGGGGGGGGAACTGAAGCTTTCTTT.

V and J are TRBV30 and TRBJ2-1, with 8 bases aligning to TRBD2. Germline V gene lookup returns CDR1 GTSNPN and CDR2 SVGIG (reference sequence). The CDR3 is made up of 15 amino acids. V gave up 2 bases and J gave up 0 bases; unmatched junction bases: 3. CDR3 loop: CAWSLAGSSYNEQFF. The CDR3 bases are TGTGCCTGGAGTCTAGCGGGTAGCTCCTACAATGAGCAGTTCTTC.

This sequence joins TRBV27 and TRBJ2-7; D is perhaps TRBD2 (5 bases). The V gene lost 5 bases and the J gene lost 1 base, with 12 bases spanning the gap. There are 14 residues in the CDR3. Looked up from germline, CDR1 is MNHEY and CDR2 is SMNVEV (reference sequence). Written as DNA, the CDR3 is TGTGCCAGCAGTCCTCGGGGAGCTTCCTACGAGCAGTACTTC. Translation gives CASSPRGASYEQYF.

V and J are TRBV19 and TRBJ2-1; TRBD2 aligns across 8 bases. J gave up 1 base and V 6 bases, and 2 bases lay outside the gene matches. The CDR3 totals 14 residues. In germline, CDR1 is LNHDA, CDR2 SQIVND (reference sequence). The CDR3 protein is CASRGLVSYNEQFF. The CDR3 DNA follows: TGTGCCAGTAGGGGACTAGTATCCTACAATGAGCAGTTCTTC. Based on the CDR3 plus reference TRBV19 and TRBJ2-1, the full variable domain is DGGITQSPKYLFRKEGQNVTLSCEQNLNHDAMYWYRQDPGQGLRLIYYSQIVNDFQKGDIAEGYSVSREKKESFPLTVTSAQKNPTAFYLCASRGLVSYNEQFFGPGTRLTVL.

This clone has a handful of counts. The chain has TRBV5-5 and TRBJ1-1; possibly TRBD1 for D (5 bases). There are 14 residues in the CDR3. Trimming pared 0 bases from V and 0 bases from J, leaving 6 bases between. CDR1 SGHKS and CDR2 YYEKEE come from the germline V gene (reference sequence). The CDR3 reads CASSLVGVNTEAFF. Written as DNA, the CDR3 is TGTGCCAGCAGCTTGGTAGGGGTGAACACTGAAGCTTTCTTT.

The chain has TRBV28 and TRBJ2-7, with 10 bases identical to TRBD1. The CDR3 length is 17 residues. J lost 6 bases, V lost 6 bases, and 17 bases had no gene match. The germline V gene encodes CDR1 MDHEN and CDR2 SYDVKM. CDR3 nucleotide sequence: TGTGCCAGCAGCCCAGGGACAGGGGTAGAACTAGTGCGCGAGCAGTACTTC. The encoded protein is CASSPGTGVELVREQYF.

J is TRBJ1-2 and V is TRBV7-9; TRBD1 matches 10 bases. There are 16 residues in the CDR3. Germline assignment: CDR1 SEHNR and CDR2 FQNEAQ (reference sequence). V was clipped by 1 base and J by 6 bases; unmatched bases: 8. The CDR3, as DNA: TGTGCCAGCAGCTTAGGCGGGACAGGGGATTCGGATGGCTACACCTTC. Translation gives CASSLGGTGDSDGYTF.

V is TRBV28 and J is TRBJ2-7; D possibly corresponds to TRBD2 (7 bases). V lost 6 bases to trimming and J lost 0 bases, with 12 bases between them. The CDR3 runs 14 residues. Germline CDR1 and CDR2: MDHEN and SYDVKM. The CDR3 DNA reads as TGTGCCAGCAGGGGGGGGGCGAGCTCCTACGAGCAGTACTTC. It encodes CASRGGASSYEQYF.

A remark on this clone: Other DNA sequences in this specimen translate into the identical CDR3. The rearrangement uses TRBV11-2 and TRBJ2-7; 10 positions match TRBD1. The CDR3 runs to 16 residues. J was trimmed by 4 bases and V by 5 bases; bases with no gene match: 11. The germline gives CDR1 SGHAT, CDR2 FQNNGV. The CDR3 sequence: CASSHPPGTGVYEQYF. CDR3 in DNA: TGTGCCAGCAGCCACCCACCCGGGACAGGGGTTTACGAGCAGTACTTC.

V and J are TRBV18 and TRBJ2-4, with TRBD2 matching 8 bases. The V gene's germline CDR1 is KGHSH and CDR2 LQKENI. Trimming removed 0 bases from V and 0 bases from J; junction bases left unmatched: 13. This CDR3 spans 20 amino acids. The CDR3 DNA follows: TGTGCCAGCTCACCACCGGTCTCAGCGGGAGCCGTCCTAGCCAAAAACATTCAGTACTTC. Translated, it gives CASSPPVSAGAVLAKNIQYF.